The entry below describes one TCR beta chain. Germline V gene data show CDR1 as SQVTM and CDR2 as ANQGSEA. With 5 bases clipped from V and 4 bases from J, the junction kept 5 bases outside the gene matches. The length of the CDR3 is 13 residues. The data originate from a study of somatic mutations in cytotoxic T cells in rheumatoid arthritis. The overall study: Purity of nearly 100% was reached when some V beta antibody-stained T-cell populations were flow-sorted, including V beta1+ cells sequenced for TCRB.

Libraries were prepared by immunoSEQ multiplex PCR; TCRdb keeps only in-frame clonotypes and omits some of them. Of approximately 15,000 clones in the sample, approximately 84% are singletons; the top ten hold about 21%. The receptor was isolated from an adult with rheumatoid arthritis. V gene TRBV29-1 combines with J gene TRBJ2-1, with TRBD1 matching 7 bases. Sample: CD8+ T cells sorted from blood. The DNA of the CDR3 is TGCAGCGTTTACGAGGGGGCTTACAATGAGCAGTTCTTC. Protein product: CSVYEGAYNEQFF.